This T cell receptor (beta chain) was observed in a study of blood T cell repertoires in COVID-19. Across the whole study: PBMCs, B-cell-depleted T cells, or T cells were the source of the cDNA or gDNA that made up the material.

This CDR3 has 15 residues. CDR1 MNHEY and CDR2 SVGAGI come from the germline V gene. The V gene end was trimmed by 2 bases and the J gene end by 8 bases; junction bases not matched to a gene: 7. In the source study's methods: From reference gene primer amplification, estimates of nucleated cell counts were derived. Assay: immunoSEQ multiplex PCR; the TCRdb copy retains only in-frame clones and omits some. The DNA was the basis for D and trimming; V, J and clone size are from that table. This table holds approximately 55,000 clones, less than 95% found once. The TCR originated in a man aged 40-49 years with acute or convalescent COVID-19. Material: peripheral blood. This chain links TRBV6-5 with TRBJ2-1; 9 positions match TRBD2. The CDR3 region is CASSYKAGGPHEQFF. The CDR3 DNA follows: TGTGCCAGCAGTTACAAGGCGGGAGGGCCCCATGAGCAGTTCTTC.